The rows below give T cell receptor beta chains drawn from one sample of a study of cytomegalovirus exposure and HLA in healthy donors. Sequencing used immunoSEQ multiplex PCR; TCRdb keeps in-frame clones, though not all of them. Here the sample spans tens of thousands of clones, roughly four fifths being singletons. The sequencing sample was made of PBMCs. These TCRs come from a man in his forties in good health and CMV-seronegative. The conserved cysteine and the conserved F or W are not part of the CDR3 here.

TRBV19	TRBJ2-5	13	ASSIQGGSRETQY
TRBV30	TRBJ2-4	14	AWSAGTDKAKNIQY
TRBV9	TRBJ2-1	11	ASSVVGVPEQF
TRBV30	TRBJ2-7	12	AWSVEWTSYEQY
TRBV7-2	TRBJ2-7	13	ASSLILAGASEQY
TRBV27	TRBJ1-2	10	ASIPPQDGYT
TRBV5-1	TRBJ1-2	14	ASSSGDRGANYGYT
TRBV9	TRBJ2-2	12	ASSVQSFGGELF
TRBV25-1	TRBJ1-2	11	ASSAPAGYGYT
TRBV29-1	TRBJ2-2	12	SVRIGGSLGELF
TRBV9	TRBJ1-2	12	ASSRDRTLSGYT
TRBV30	TRBJ2-2	12	AWSDYLKTGELF
TRBV27	TRBJ2-7	16	ASSLSRPGAKFSYEQY
TRBV6-6	TRBJ2-5	12	ASHNASVWETQY
TRBV5-1	TRBJ2-1	12	ASSLTSSYNEQF
TRBV7-9	TRBJ1-5	13	ASSLDGGGDQPQH
TRBV5-4	TRBJ2-7	12	ASSRGTGSYEQY
TRBV30	NA	15	AWSVPVGTGGFYEQY
TRBV5-1	TRBJ1-3	13	ASRSDTGSGNTIY
TRBV6-1	NA	13	ASSEAQAYTYEQY
TRBV5-6	TRBJ1-5	15	ASSSHLGGSGNQPQH
TRBV5-4	TRBJ1-2	12	ASSRGRTPWGYT
TRBV18	TRBJ2-3	14	ASSPADRGHTDTQY
TRBV2	TRBJ2-1	14	ASSELVGGAYNEQF
TRBV6-5	TRBJ2-2	12	ASSTNSYTGELF